This T cell receptor (beta chain) appears in the sequencing data of a study of blood T cell repertoires in COVID-19. In the study overall: Samples of COVID-19 (acute and convalescent) were obtained from the United States, Italy and Spain.

Trimming cost V 5 bases and J 4 bases, with 14 bases left between them. CDR1 and CDR2 from the germline V gene are SGHVS and FNYEAQ. The CDR3 length is 15 residues. The protocol was immunoSEQ multiplex PCR, while the TCRdb copy is restricted to in-frame clones and leaves out a portion. The sample has 88,000 or so clones, about four fifths seen once; the top ten hold 9%. The rearrangement joins TRBV7-6 to TRBJ1-4; TRBD1 might be the D (5 bases). The receptor was derived from a human donor in a cohort sampled during active COVID-19. Sequencing input: peripheral blood. The CDR3 DNA sequence: TGTGCCAGCAGCCTCCAAGACAGACATAATGAAAAACTGTTTTTT. Amino acids: CASSLQDRHNEKLFF.